This T cell receptor beta chain was recovered during a study of cytomegalovirus exposure and HLA in healthy donors. PCR primers comprised 60 Vbeta and 13 Jbeta primers. The table came from immunoSEQ multiplex PCR; TCRdb's copy has only in-frame clones and leaves some out. The data show roughly 120,000 clones, around 78% seen once. Sequencing input: PBMCs. The clonotype was recovered from a man aged 35-49 years in good health and CMV-seronegative.

The CDR3: CASSLFGNQPQHF. CDR3 nucleotide sequence: TGTGCCAGCAGCTTGTTCGGCAATCAGCCCCAGCATTTT. The chain joins TRBV5-6 to TRBJ1-5; D is uncertain. Between the trimmed V and J ends, which lost 1 base and 2 bases, there was a span of 4 bases. The CDR3 is 13 amino acids. Germline V gene data show CDR1 as SGHDT and CDR2 as YYEEEE.